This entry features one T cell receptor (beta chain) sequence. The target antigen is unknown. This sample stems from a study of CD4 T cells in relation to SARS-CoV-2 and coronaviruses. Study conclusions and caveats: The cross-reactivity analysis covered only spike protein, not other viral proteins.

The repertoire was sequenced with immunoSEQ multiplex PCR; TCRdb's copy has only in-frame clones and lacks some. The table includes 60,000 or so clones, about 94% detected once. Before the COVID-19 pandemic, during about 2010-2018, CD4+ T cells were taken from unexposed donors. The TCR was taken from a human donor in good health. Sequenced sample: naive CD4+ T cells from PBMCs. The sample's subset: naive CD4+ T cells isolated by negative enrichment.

The CDR3 nucleotides are TGTGCCAGCAGCTTGAAGAGGGCAAAGGTTTCACCCCTCCACTTT. This codes for CASSLKRAKVSPLHF. The chain is built from TRBV5-8 and TRBJ1-6; D remains ambiguous. Germline-derived CDR1 and CDR2 are SGHTS and YDEGEE. V lost 1 base and J lost 9, with 14 bases in between. The CDR3 covers 15 residues.